This T cell receptor beta chain was recorded in a study of T cell responses to AZD1222 COVID-19 vaccine. Whole-study context: Second-dose recipients at about 4 or about 12 weeks were treated as one pooled group.

The data were produced by immunoSEQ multiplex PCR, yet TCRdb's version contains in-frame clones alone and is incomplete. The sample has 140,000 to 150,000 clones; around 91% are singletons. With regard to this clone: Its cognate antigen is unknown.

Germline CDR1 is SGDLS and CDR2 is YYNGEE. The CDR3 loop spans 13 amino acids. The V end lost 0 bases, the J end lost 5 bases, and 9 bases lay between the germline ends. Study-wide findings and caveats: Clonal diversity may have been underestimated in mostly white British donors. Unmutated regions of variants are reportedly targeted by nearly half of spike-specific TCRs.

The sequences come from peripheral blood, collected on day 0 of AZD1222 vaccination. The receptor comes from an adult in good health. The chain recombines TRBV9 with TRBJ2-7, with D perhaps TRBD1 (5 bases). CDR3 in amino acids: CASSVAIGDEQYF. CDR3 coding DNA: TGTGCCAGCAGCGTAGCTATAGGGGACGAGCAGTACTTC.